The present TCR beta chain was sequenced within a study of glioma-infiltrating T cells after dendritic cell vaccination. Per germline, CDR1 LGHNA and CDR2 YSLEER. This CDR3 region has 13 residues. V lost 2 bases and J 2 bases, leaving 6 bases between the germline ends. In this sample, this clone turned up a few times. Sequencing was performed with immunoSEQ multiplex PCR; in TCRdb, only in-frame clones are kept and a portion is missing. There are about 58,000 clones in the sample; roughly 80% occur only once, and about a sixth lies in the top ten. Documented time point: after dendritic cell vaccination, including at tumor progression/relapse.

This material consisted of blood, taken after dendritic cell vaccination. This sequence originates from a human donor with glioblastoma. V usage is TRBV4-3 and J usage is TRBJ1-1; D uncertain. The CDR3 protein is CASSQTVNTEAFF. DNA of the CDR3: TGCGCCAGCAGCCAAACGGTTAACACTGAAGCTTTCTTT.